This TCR beta chain was found in a study of OX40 agonist ivuxolimab in advanced cancers. For the study at large: Ivuxolimab doses were 0.01, 0.1, 0.3, 1.5, 3 or 10 mg/kg every 2 weeks.

Between the trimmed V and J ends, which lost 3 bases and 3 bases, there was a span of 9 bases. Germline V lookup: CDR1 SGHAT, CDR2 FQNNGV. The CDR3 spans 14 residues. TCRdb's table, derived via immunoSEQ multiplex PCR, lists solely in-frame clones and lacks some. This sample has about 29,000 clones, with around 90% found just once. The clonotype was recovered from an adult with an advanced solid tumor such as melanoma, head and neck, liver or kidney cancer. The source material was CD4+ or CD8+ T cells sorted from blood, sampled in a trial of the OX40 agonist ivuxolimab. V usage is TRBV11-2 and J usage is TRBJ1-3; D gene ambiguous. The DNA of the CDR3 is TGTGCCAGCAGCTTGAGTGGGGTTGGAAACACCATATATTTT. This sequence encodes CASSLSGVGNTIYF.